Sequencing of this T cell receptor (beta chain) was carried out in a study of blood T cell repertoires in COVID-19. On the study more broadly: Samples of COVID-19 (acute and convalescent) were obtained from the United States, Italy and Spain. T cells, B-cell-depleted T cells, or PBMCs provided the cDNA or gDNA that served as material.

Original processing notes: Reference gene primer amplification gave nucleated cell count estimates. Assay: immunoSEQ multiplex PCR; the TCRdb copy retains only in-frame clones and omits some. V, J and clone size reflect that table, while D and trimming were determined from the DNA. The sample has some 210,000 clones; 80% to 90% are singletons. Germline-derived CDR1 and CDR2 are SQVTM and ANQGSEA. The V end was cut by 6 bases, the J end by 3 bases, with 12 bases between. This CDR3 has 13 amino acids. Sequencing input: peripheral blood. This receptor was obtained from a human donor in a cohort sampled during active COVID-19. The chain employs TRBV29-1 and TRBJ2-1, with TRBD2 as a possible D gene (5 bases). The CDR3 DNA sequence: TGCAGCGTCTCAACGGGGAGCTACAATGAGCAGTTCTTC. Protein: CSVSTGSYNEQFF.